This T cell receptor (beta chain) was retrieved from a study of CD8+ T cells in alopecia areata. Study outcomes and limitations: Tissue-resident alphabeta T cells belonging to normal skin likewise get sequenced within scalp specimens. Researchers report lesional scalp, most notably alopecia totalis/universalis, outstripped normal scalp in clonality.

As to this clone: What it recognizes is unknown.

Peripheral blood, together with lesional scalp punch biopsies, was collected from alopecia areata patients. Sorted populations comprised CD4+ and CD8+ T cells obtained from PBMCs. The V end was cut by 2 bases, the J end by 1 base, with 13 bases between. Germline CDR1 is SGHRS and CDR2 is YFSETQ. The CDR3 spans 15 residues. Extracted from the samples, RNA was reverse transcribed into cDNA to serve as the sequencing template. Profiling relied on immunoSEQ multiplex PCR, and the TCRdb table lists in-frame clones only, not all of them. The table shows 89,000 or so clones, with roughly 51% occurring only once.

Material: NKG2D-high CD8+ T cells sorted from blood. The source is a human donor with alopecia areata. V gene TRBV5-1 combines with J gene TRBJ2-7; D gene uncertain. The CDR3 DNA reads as TGCGCCAGCAGCTTTGGTCTGAACCCATCCTACGAGCAGTACTTC. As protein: CASSFGLNPSYEQYF.